Here is one T cell receptor (beta chain) with its context. Its matching antigen is unknown. TCRdb independently ran MiXCR on the 5' RACE reads; one entry per CDR3 protein. The profile covers roughly 350,000 distinct CDR3 sequences, with under 25% appearing a single time and about 12% taken by the ten largest. The data were taken from a study of T-cell memory formation after mild COVID-19. Trimming shortened V by 8 bases and J by 0 bases, and 14 bases separated the two germline ends. This CDR3 has 15 residues. Per germline, CDR1 SNHLY and CDR2 FYNNEI. Study outcomes and limitations: Clones which contracted sat mainly in CM and EM if CD4+, and in EMRA if CD8+. CD4+ bias marked clones expanding day 15 to 37, unlike balanced contracting clones.

The sample taken for sequencing was PBMCs or a T cell subset sorted from them (not recorded which). V gene TRBV2 combines with J gene TRBJ2-1; a weak D match, TRBD2 (5 bases). This clonotype originated in an adult woman who had mild COVID-19 (a few samples of this study predate the infection). Cell type and time point are not known. The CDR3 DNA reads as TGTGCCAGCGCCCCGGAGGCTAGCTCCTACAATGAGCAGTTCTTC. Its protein product is CASAPEASSYNEQFF.